Below are 21 T cell receptor beta chains sequenced from a single sample in a study of molecular identifiers for immune sequencing clone quantification. TCRdb re-analysed the PCR reads in MiXCR, keeping a single row per CDR3 protein. The sample lists 7,500 to 9,500 distinct CDR3 sequences, approximately 15% occurring once. Input material: naive CD8+ T cells from blood, with Jurkat cell RNA spiked in. Subset here: FACS-sorted CD8+CD4-CCR7+CD45RA+ naive T cells. The receptors derive from a human donor in good health. Some libraries in this study had Jurkat cell RNA spiked in.

This clonotype is judged medium-sized. The rearrangement joins TRBV18 to TRBJ2-3; D perhaps matches TRBD1 (5 bases). The CDR3 spans 14 residues. Germline V CDR1 and CDR2: KGHSH, LQKENI. Trimming removed 2 bases from V and 4 bases from J, with 10 bases in between. CDR3 coding DNA: TGTGCCAGCTCACCAAAGACAGTCCCAGATACGCAGTATTTT. Its protein product is CASSPKTVPDTQYF.

This clonotype was counted ten times or more. The rearrangement joins TRBV7-9 to TRBJ1-1; no clear D. Germline V gives CDR1 SEHNR, CDR2 FQNEAQ (reference sequence). V dropped 1 base and J dropped 0 bases, with 6 bases sitting between them. The CDR3 has 14 amino acids. As DNA, the CDR3 is TGTGCCAGCAGCTTAGTATATCTGAACACTGAAGCTTTCTTT. It codes for CASSLVYLNTEAFF.

This clonotype is classed as medium-sized (0.01 to 0.1%). J is TRBJ2-7 and V is TRBV20-1; no reliable D call. The germline V and J ends were trimmed by 6 bases and 2 bases, with 11 bases remaining between them. The CDR3 sequence is 12 residues long. Germline assignment: CDR1 DFQATT and CDR2 SNEGSKA (reference sequence). CDR3 sequence reads: CSAPTPPYEQYF. In nucleotides, the CDR3 is TGCAGTGCCCCTACCCCGCCCTACGAGCAGTACTTC.

This clonotype is medium-sized within its sample. This chain uses TRBV4-1 with TRBJ2-3, with 11 positions matching TRBD1. The CDR3 sequence is 16 residues long. Germline CDR1 and CDR2: MGHRA and YSYEKL. V gave up 3 bases and J gave up 5 bases; unmatched junction bases: 7. The CDR3: CASSQDRGQNRDTQYF. The CDR3 bases are TGCGCCAGCAGCCAGGACAGGGGGCAAAACCGAGATACGCAGTATTTT.

This clonotype is classed as medium-sized. In DNA, the CDR3 is TGCGCCAGCAGCCAGAGCGGGGGGTTTCGAGATGAGCAGTTCTTC. Translated: CASSQSGGFRDEQFF. The chain uses TRBV4-1 and TRBJ2-1; 9 positions agree with TRBD2. This CDR3 region has 15 residues. Germline-derived CDR1 and CDR2 are MGHRA and YSYEKL. V lost 3 bases to trimming and J lost 8 bases; unmatched junction nucleotides: 8.

The table lists this clonotype with many counts. The gene calls are TRBV4-1 and TRBJ2-7; 8 bases map to TRBD2. The CDR3 is 16 amino acids. Germline V gene lookup returns CDR1 MGHRA and CDR2 YSYEKL. Losses at the gene ends were 0 bases for V and 2 bases for J; bases not matched to a gene: 6. CDR3 loop: CASSQEGVSGTYEQYF. The CDR3 coding sequence is TGCGCCAGCAGCCAAGAAGGTGTTAGCGGGACCTACGAGCAGTACTTC.

In its sample, this clonotype ranks as medium-sized. The rearrangement links TRBV5-1 to TRBJ2-6; D gene ambiguous. CDR3 size: 15 residues. CDR1 SGHRS and CDR2 YFSETQ come from the germline V gene. The V and J ends lost 4 bases and 1 base respectively, with 9 bases between them. The CDR3 protein is CASSPDASGANVLTF. The CDR3 DNA reads TGCGCCAGCAGCCCGGACGCGTCTGGGGCCAACGTCCTGACTTTC. The variable domain in full, with the rest retrieved from reference TRBV5-1 and TRBJ2-6, is KAGVTQTPRYLIKTRGQQVTLSCSPISGHRSVSWYQQTPGQGLQFLFEYFSETQRNKGNFPGRFSGRQFSNSRSEMNVSTLELGDSALYLCASSPDASGANVLTFGAGSRLTVL.

In this sample, this clonotype turned up many times. CDR3 protein: CASSYTGLEQYF. The CDR3 DNA follows: TGTGCCAGCAGTTACACCGGCCTCGAGCAGTACTTC. The V gene is TRBV6-5, the J gene TRBJ2-7, with D uncertain. Germline values: CDR1 MNHEY, CDR2 SVGAGI. V dropped 2 bases and J dropped 6 bases, with 8 bases sitting between them. This CDR3 has 12 amino acids.

This clonotype was seen ten or more times. This chain joins TRBV11-2 and TRBJ2-1; TRBD2 aligns across 13 bases. V lost 5 bases and J lost 5; bases outside the gene matches: 6. This CDR3 contains 16 residues. CDR1 and CDR2 from the germline V gene are SGHAT and FQNNGV. The CDR3 nucleotides read TGTGCCAGCAGCCGCTGGGGGACTAGCGGGAACAATGAGCAGTTCTTC. Its translation is CASSRWGTSGNNEQFF.

This clonotype is medium-sized. The chain is built from TRBV2 and TRBJ2-3, with D perhaps matching TRBD1 or TRBD2 (5 bases each). Germline lookup yields CDR1 SNHLY and CDR2 FYNNEI. Trimming cost V 5 bases and J 6 bases, with 15 bases left between them. This CDR3 is built from 14 residues. CDR3 sequence reads: CASSWDLQSDTQYF. In nucleotides, the CDR3 is TGTGCCAGCAGTTGGGACCTCCAATCGGATACGCAGTATTTT. The full variable domain, completed using reference TRBV2 and TRBJ2-3, is EPEVTQTPSHQVTQMGQEVILRCVPISNHLYFYWYRQILGQKVEFLVSFYNNEISEKSEIFDDQFSVERPDGSNFTLKIRSTKLEDSAMYFCASSWDLQSDTQYFGPGTRLTVL.

This clonotype has just a few counts. This chain joins TRBV28 and TRBJ2-5; a possible D gene is TRBD1 (6 bases). The CDR3 length is 13 residues. V was clipped by 3 bases and J by 2 bases, with 7 bases between them. CDR1 is MDHEN and CDR2 is SYDVKM in the germline V gene. CDR3 sequence: CASSLGAQETQYF. The CDR3 bases are TGTGCCAGCAGTTTGGGGGCTCAAGAGACCCAGTACTTC.

Sample share makes this clonotype medium-sized (0.01 to 0.1%). The chain has TRBV7-9 and TRBJ1-4, with D perhaps matching TRBD1 (6 bases). The length of the CDR3 is 17 residues. The V end was cut by 5 bases, the J end by 2 bases, with 18 bases between. Germline V CDR1 and CDR2: SEHNR, FQNEAQ (reference sequence). The CDR3 region is CASSPGSGGLTNEKLFF. CDR3 bases: TGTGCCAGCAGCCCCGGGAGCGGGGGGCTGACTAATGAAAAACTGTTTTTT.

The CDR3 loop reads CASSPRGPEQYF. CDR3 nucleotide sequence: TGTGCCAGCAGTCCCCGGGGCCCCGAGCAGTACTTC. This sequence joins TRBV12-3 or TRBV12-4 and TRBJ2-7, with D perhaps assigned TRBD1 or TRBD2 (5 bases each). V shed 5 bases and J shed 6 bases, with 11 bases lying between them. This CDR3 is built from 12 residues.

This clonotype has at least ten counts. The chain uses TRBV13 and TRBJ2-1, with a possible D match to TRBD1 (5 bases). The germline V and J ends were trimmed by 2 bases and 0 bases, with 11 bases remaining between them. Germline V gene sequence: CDR1 PRHDT, CDR2 FYEKMQ (reference sequence). The CDR3 loop spans 16 amino acids. Written as DNA, the CDR3 is TGTGCCAGCAGCTTACTACAGGAGAGCTCCTACAATGAGCAGTTCTTC. It encodes CASSLLQESSYNEQFF.

The genes are TRBV15 and TRBJ2-5, with 7 nucleotides matching TRBD1. The V and J ends lost 3 bases and 2 bases, in that order; junction bases with no gene match: 12. The CDR3 covers 17 residues. Germline V gene sequence: CDR1 LNHNV, CDR2 YYDKDF (reference sequence). CDR3: CATSSGTGTAVQETQYF. The CDR3 nucleotides read TGTGCCACCAGCAGTGGGACCGGGACAGCGGTACAAGAGACCCAGTACTTC.

Within the sample, this clonotype is medium-sized. The gene calls are TRBV4-1 and TRBJ2-7; 8 positions agree with TRBD2. The V gene's germline CDR1 is MGHRA and CDR2 YSYEKL. Trimming at V came to 5 bases and at J to 13 bases, leaving 10 bases not matched to a gene. This CDR3 region has 12 residues. The CDR3 loop is CASSDPGTRFYF. The CDR3, as DNA: TGCGCCAGCAGCGACCCCGGGACTAGGTTCTACTTC.

A few counts support this clonotype. The chain combines TRBV9 with TRBJ2-2, with D perhaps TRBD2 (5 bases). CDR3 size: 15 residues. V lost 5 bases and J lost 0, with 11 bases in between. Germline V gene data show CDR1 as SGDLS and CDR2 as YYNGEE. The CDR3 spells CASSIAYANTGELFF. The CDR3 nucleotides are TGTGCCAGCAGTATAGCGTACGCGAACACCGGGGAGCTGTTTTTT. Variable domain in full (rest from reference TRBV9 and TRBJ2-2): DSGVTQTPKHLITATGQRVTLRCSPRSGDLSVYWYQQSLDQGLQFLIQYYNGEERAKGNILERFSAQQFPDLHSELNLSSLELGDSALYFCASSIAYANTGELFFGEGSRLTVL.

About this clonotype itself: The junction shows a germline mismatch at one end, possibly a read error. The gene calls are TRBV20-1 and TRBJ1-1; the match to TRBD1 covers 8 bases. This CDR3 comprises 14 residues. Germline V gene lookup returns CDR1 DFQATT and CDR2 SNEGSKA (reference sequence). The DNA for the CDR3 is TGCAGTGCTCCCCGGACAGGGTTGAACACTGAAGCCTTCTTT. Translating gives CSAPRTGLNTEAFF.

This clonotype was detected only a few times. One end of the junction does not line up with germline, which may come from a read error. The V gene is TRBV12-3 or TRBV12-4, the J gene TRBJ2-5, with D hard to call. The CDR3 sequence is 13 residues long. DNA of the CDR3: TGTGCCAGCAGTGTTGGGGATCAAGGGACCCAGTACTTC. Protein product: CASSVGDQGTQYF.

In its sample, this clonotype was seen many times. The CDR3 DNA is TGTGCCAGCAGCCCTCGGACAGGGGGCGCGGGGAATGAGCAGTTCTTC. Translated, it gives CASSPRTGGAGNEQFF. The chain recombines TRBV5-4 with TRBJ2-1, with TRBD1 identical over 11 bases. Trimming at V came to 4 bases and at J to 7 bases, leaving 10 bases not matched to a gene. CDR1 SGHNT and CDR2 YYREEE come from the germline V gene (reference sequence). The CDR3 spans 16 residues.

This clonotype showed up many times. This chain's CDR3 is CASSLGGRYNEQFF. The CDR3 bases are TGTGCCAGCAGCTTAGGTGGCAGATACAATGAGCAGTTCTTC. V and J are TRBV11-2 and TRBJ2-1; D call uncertain. Germline V gene sequence: CDR1 SGHAT, CDR2 FQNNGV. V was shortened by 1 base and J by 4 bases, with 8 bases between the two germline ends. The CDR3 has 14 amino acids.